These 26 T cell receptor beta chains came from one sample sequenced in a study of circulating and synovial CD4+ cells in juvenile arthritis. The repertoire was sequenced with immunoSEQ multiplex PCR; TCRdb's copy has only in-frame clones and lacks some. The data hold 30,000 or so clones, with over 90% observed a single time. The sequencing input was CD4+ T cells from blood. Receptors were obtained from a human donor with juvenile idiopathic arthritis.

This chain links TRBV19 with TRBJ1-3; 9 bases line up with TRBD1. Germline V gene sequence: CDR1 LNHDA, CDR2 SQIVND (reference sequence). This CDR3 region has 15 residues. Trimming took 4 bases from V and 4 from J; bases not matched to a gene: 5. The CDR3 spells CASSTHRGHGNTIYF. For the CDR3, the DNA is TGTGCCAGTAGTACCCACAGGGGGCACGGAAACACCATATATTTT.

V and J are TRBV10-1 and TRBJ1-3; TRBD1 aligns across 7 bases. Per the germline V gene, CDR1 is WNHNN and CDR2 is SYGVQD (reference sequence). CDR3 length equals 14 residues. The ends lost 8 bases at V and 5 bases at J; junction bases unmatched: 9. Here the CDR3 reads CASSNGGQRNTIYF. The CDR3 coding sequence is TGCGCCAGCTCCAACGGGGGACAGAGAAACACCATATATTTT.

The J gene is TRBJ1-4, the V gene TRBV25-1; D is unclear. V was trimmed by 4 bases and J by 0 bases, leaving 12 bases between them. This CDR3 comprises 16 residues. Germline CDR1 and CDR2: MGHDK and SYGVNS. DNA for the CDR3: TGTGCCAGCAGTGCCACTGGGCCCTCAACTAATGAAAAACTGTTTTTT. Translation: CASSATGPSTNEKLFF.

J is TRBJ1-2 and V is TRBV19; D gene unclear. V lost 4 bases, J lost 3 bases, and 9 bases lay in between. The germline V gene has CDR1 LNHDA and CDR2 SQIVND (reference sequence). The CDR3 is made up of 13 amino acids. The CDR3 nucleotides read TGTGCCAGTAGTAAATTCGGGGACTATGGCTACACCTTC. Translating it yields CASSKFGDYGYTF. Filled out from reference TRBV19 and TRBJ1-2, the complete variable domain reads DGGITQSPKYLFRKEGQNVTLSCEQNLNHDAMYWYRQDPGQGLRLIYYSQIVNDFQKGDIAEGYSVSREKKESFPLTVTSAQKNPTAFYLCASSKFGDYGYTFGSGTRLTVV.

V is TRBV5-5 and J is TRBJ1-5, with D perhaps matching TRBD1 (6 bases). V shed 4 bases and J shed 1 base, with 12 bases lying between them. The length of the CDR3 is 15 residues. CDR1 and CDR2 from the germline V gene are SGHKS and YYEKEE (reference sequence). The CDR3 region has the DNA TGTGCCAGCAGCCAAGGACAGCCGAGCAATCAGCCCCAGCATTTT. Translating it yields CASSQGQPSNQPQHF.

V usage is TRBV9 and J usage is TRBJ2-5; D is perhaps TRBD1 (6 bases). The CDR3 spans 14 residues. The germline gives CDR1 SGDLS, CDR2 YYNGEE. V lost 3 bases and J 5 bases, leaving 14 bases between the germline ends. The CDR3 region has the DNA TGTGCCAGCAGCGGGAATGGGGGCCGGGAGACCCAGTACTTC. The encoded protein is CASSGNGGRETQYF.

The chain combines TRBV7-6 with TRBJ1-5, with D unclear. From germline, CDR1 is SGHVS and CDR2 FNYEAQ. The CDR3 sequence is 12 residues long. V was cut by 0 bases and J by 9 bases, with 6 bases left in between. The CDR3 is CASSLALGPQHF. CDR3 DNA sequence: TGTGCCAGCAGCTTAGCGCTCGGGCCCCAGCATTTT.

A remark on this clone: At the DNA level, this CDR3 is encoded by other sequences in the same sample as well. The CDR3 loop reads CASSPGQGWRETQYF. The CDR3 nucleotides are TGTGCCAGCAGCCCCGGACAGGGGTGGAGGGAAACCCAGTACTTC. This chain links TRBV28 with TRBJ2-5, with 9 bases lining up with TRBD1. The CDR3 extends over 15 amino acids. Germline-derived CDR1 and CDR2 are MDHEN and SYDVKM. The V and J ends lost 6 bases and 8 bases, in that order; junction bases with no gene match: 13.

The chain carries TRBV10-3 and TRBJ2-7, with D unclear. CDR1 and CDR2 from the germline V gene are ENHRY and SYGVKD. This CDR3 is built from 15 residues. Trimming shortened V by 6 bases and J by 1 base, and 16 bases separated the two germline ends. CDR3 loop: CAISVRNRESYEQYF. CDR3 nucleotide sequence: TGTGCCATCAGCGTCCGTAACAGAGAGTCCTACGAGCAGTACTTC.

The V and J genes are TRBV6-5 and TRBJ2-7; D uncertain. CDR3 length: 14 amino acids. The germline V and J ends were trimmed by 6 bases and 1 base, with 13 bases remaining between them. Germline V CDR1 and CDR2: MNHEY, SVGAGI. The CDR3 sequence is CASSPTQISYEQYF. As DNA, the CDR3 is TGTGCCAGCAGCCCCACACAGATTTCCTACGAGCAGTACTTC.

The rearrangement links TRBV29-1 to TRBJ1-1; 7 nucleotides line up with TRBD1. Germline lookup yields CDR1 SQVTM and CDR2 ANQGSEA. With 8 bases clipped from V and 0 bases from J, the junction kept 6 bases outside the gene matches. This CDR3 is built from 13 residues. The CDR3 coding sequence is TGCAGCTCAGGACAGGTCTTGAACACTGAAGCTTTCTTT. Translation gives CSSGQVLNTEAFF.

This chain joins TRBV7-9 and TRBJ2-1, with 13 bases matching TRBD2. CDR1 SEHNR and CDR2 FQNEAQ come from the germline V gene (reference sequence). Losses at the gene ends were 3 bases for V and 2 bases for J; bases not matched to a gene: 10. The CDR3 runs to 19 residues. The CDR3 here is CASSFPPGTSGVTYNEQFF. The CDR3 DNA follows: TGTGCCAGCAGCTTCCCGCCAGGGACTAGCGGGGTCACCTACAATGAGCAGTTCTTC.

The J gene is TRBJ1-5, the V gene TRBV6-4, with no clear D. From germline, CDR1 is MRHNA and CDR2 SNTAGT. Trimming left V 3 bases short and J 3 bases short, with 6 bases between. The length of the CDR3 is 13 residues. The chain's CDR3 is CASSEGLNQPQHF. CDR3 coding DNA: TGTGCCAGCAGTGAGGGCCTCAATCAGCCCCAGCATTTT.

The CDR3, as DNA: TGTGCCAGCAGCTTAGGGGGACTAGCCACCGGGGAGCTGTTTTTT. Translating gives CASSLGGLATGELFF. The chain has TRBV7-9 and TRBJ2-2, with 9 bases aligning to TRBD2. The CDR3 contains 15 residues. J was trimmed by 4 bases and V by 1 base; bases with no gene match: 1. Looked up from germline, CDR1 is SEHNR and CDR2 is FQNEAQ (reference sequence).

CDR3 sequence reads: CASSQGIQAGVPPSYEQYF. The CDR3 DNA sequence: TGCGCCAGCAGCCAAGGGATCCAAGCGGGGGTGCCTCCCTCCTACGAGCAGTACTTC. V gene TRBV4-3 combines with J gene TRBJ2-7, with 8 bases aligning to TRBD2. The CDR3 spans 19 residues. Germline CDR1 is LGHNA and CDR2 is YSLEER. Unmatched junction bases numbered 14, after V lost 1 base and J lost 0 bases.

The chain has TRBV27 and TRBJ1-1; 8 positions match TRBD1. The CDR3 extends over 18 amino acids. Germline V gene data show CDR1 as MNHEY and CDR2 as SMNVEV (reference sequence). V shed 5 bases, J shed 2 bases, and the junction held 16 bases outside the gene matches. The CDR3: CASSPHRGTISPNTEAFF. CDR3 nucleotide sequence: TGTGCCAGCAGTCCCCACAGGGGGACCATATCCCCCAACACTGAAGCTTTCTTT.

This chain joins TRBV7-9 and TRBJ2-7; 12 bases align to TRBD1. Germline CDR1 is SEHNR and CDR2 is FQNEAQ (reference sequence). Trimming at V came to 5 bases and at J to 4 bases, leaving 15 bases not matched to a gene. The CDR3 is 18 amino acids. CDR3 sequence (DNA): TGTGCCAGCAGCCCCCCGGGGACAGGGGGCGGTAGATCGTACGAGCAGTACTTC. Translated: CASSPPGTGGGRSYEQYF.

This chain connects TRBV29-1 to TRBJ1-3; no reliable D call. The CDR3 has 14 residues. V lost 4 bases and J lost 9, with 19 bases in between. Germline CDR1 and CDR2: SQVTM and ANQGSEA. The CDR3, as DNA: TGCAGCGTTGCGGTCACCGGGGTTGATAGCACCATATATTTT. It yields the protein CSVAVTGVDSTIYF.

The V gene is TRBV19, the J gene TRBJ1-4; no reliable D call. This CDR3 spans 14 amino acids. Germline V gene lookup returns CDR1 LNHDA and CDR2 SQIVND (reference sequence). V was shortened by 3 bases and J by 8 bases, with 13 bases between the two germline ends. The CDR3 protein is CASSIALGGEKLFF. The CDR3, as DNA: TGTGCCAGTAGTATCGCCCTAGGAGGCGAAAAACTGTTTTTT. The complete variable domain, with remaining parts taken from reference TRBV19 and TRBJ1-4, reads DGGITQSPKYLFRKEGQNVTLSCEQNLNHDAMYWYRQDPGQGLRLIYYSQIVNDFQKGDIAEGYSVSREKKESFPLTVTSAQKNPTAFYLCASSIALGGEKLFFGSGTQLSVL.

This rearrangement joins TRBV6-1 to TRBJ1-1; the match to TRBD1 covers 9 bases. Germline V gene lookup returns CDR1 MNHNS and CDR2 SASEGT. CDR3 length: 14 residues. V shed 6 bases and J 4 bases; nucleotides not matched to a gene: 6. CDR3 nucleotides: TGTGCCAGCAGACAGGGGGCGCTGGGCACTGAAGCTTTCTTT. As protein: CASRQGALGTEAFF.

CDR3: CASSRTGGGTEAFF. CDR3 bases: TGTGCCAGCAGCCGCACGGGTGGGGGGACTGAAGCTTTCTTT. The chain recombines TRBV11-2 with TRBJ1-1, with a weak D call TRBD1 (5 bases). CDR1 and CDR2 from the germline V gene are SGHAT and FQNNGV. The ends were cut back, 5 bases at V and 5 bases at J, with 15 bases in the middle. The CDR3 spans 14 residues. Full variable domain (outside the CDR3, taken from reference TRBV11-2 and TRBJ1-1): EAGVAQSPRYKIIEKRQSVAFWCNPISGHATLYWYQQILGQGPKLLIQFQNNGVVDDSQLPKDRFSAERLKGVDSTLKIQPAKLEDSAVYLCASSRTGGGTEAFFGQGTRLTVV.

The CDR3 here is CASSPHNPTANYGYTF. The CDR3 nucleotides read TGCGCCAGCAGCCCCCACAACCCGACAGCTAACTATGGCTACACCTTC. The rearrangement joins TRBV5-1 to TRBJ1-2; possibly TRBD1 for D (5 bases). CDR3 length equals 16 residues. Germline V gene sequence: CDR1 SGHRS, CDR2 YFSETQ. The V gene lost 4 bases and the J gene lost 0 bases, with 16 bases spanning the gap.

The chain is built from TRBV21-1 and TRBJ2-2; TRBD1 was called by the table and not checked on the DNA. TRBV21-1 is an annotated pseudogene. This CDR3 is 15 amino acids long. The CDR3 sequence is CASSTRGANTGELFF. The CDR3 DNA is TGTGCCAGCAGCACCAGGGGAGCGAACACCGGGGAGCTGTTTTTT.

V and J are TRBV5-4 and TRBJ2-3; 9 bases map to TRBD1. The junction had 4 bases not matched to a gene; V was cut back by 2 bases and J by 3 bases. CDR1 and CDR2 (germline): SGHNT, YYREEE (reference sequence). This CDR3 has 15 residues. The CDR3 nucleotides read TGTGCCAGCAGCTTCGGGACAGGGCGTACAGATACGCAGTATTTT. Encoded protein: CASSFGTGRTDTQYF. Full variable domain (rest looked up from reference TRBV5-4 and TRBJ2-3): ETGVTQSPTHLIKTRGQQVTLRCSSQSGHNTVSWYQQALGQGPQFIFQYYREEENGRGNFPPRFSGLQFPNYSSELNVNALELDDSALYLCASSFGTGRTDTQYFGPGTRLTVL.

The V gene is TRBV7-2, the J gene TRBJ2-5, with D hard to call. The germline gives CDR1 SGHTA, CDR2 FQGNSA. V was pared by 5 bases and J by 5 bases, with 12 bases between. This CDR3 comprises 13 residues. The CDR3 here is CASSPGPEETQYF. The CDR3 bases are TGTGCCAGCAGCCCAGGTCCCGAGGAGACCCAGTACTTC.

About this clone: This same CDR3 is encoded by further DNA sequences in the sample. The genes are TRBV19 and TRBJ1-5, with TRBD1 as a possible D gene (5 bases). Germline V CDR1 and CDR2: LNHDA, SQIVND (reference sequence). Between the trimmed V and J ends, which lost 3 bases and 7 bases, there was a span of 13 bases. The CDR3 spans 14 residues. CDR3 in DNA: TGTGCCAGTAGTATCGGCGGGGCCAGGCAGCCCCAGCATTTT. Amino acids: CASSIGGARQPQHF.